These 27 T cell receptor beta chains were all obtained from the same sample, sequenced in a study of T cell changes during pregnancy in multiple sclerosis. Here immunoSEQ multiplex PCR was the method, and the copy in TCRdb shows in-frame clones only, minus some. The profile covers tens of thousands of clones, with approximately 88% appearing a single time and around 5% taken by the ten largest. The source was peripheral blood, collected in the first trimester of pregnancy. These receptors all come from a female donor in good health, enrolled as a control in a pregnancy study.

CDR3 protein: CASSDVQPLSGNTIYF. The CDR3 coding sequence is TGTGCCAGCAGTGACGTACAGCCTCTCTCTGGAAACACCATATATTTT. The V gene is TRBV2, the J gene TRBJ1-3, with D unclear. Trimming took off 3 bases at V and 0 bases at J, with 12 bases between the two ends. CDR3 size: 16 residues. Per germline, CDR1 SNHLY and CDR2 FYNNEI.

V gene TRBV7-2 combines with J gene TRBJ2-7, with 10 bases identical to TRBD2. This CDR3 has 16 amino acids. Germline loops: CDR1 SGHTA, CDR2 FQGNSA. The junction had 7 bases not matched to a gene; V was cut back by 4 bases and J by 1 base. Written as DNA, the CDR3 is TGTGCCAGCAGCTGGGGGCTAGCGGGAGTATCCTACGAGCAGTACTTC. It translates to CASSWGLAGVSYEQYF.

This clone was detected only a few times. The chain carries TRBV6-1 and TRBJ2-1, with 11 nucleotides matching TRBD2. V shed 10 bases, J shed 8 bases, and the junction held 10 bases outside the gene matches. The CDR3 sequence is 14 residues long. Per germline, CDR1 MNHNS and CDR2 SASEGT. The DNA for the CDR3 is TGTGCCACCCAACTAGCGGGAGAGTCGGATGAGCAGTTCTTC. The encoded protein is CATQLAGESDEQFF.

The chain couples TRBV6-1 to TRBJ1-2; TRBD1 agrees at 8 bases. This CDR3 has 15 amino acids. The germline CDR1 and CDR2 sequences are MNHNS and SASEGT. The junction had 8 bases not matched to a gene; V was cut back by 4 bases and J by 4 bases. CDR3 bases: TGTGCCAGCAGTGCCCCGCCCGACAGGGGCTATGGCTACACCTTC. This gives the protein CASSAPPDRGYGYTF.

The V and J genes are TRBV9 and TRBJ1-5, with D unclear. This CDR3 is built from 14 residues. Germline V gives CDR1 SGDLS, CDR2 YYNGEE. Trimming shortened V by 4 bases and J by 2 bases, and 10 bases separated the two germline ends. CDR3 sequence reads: CASSPYQGNQPQHF. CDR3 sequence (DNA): TGTGCCAGCAGCCCCTACCAGGGCAATCAGCCCCAGCATTTT.

CDR3 protein: CASSPTGTSYNEQFF. In DNA form, the CDR3 reads TGTGCCAGTAGTCCTACCGGGACTTCCTACAATGAGCAGTTCTTC. The chain carries TRBV19 and TRBJ2-1; a weak D match, TRBD2 (6 bases). Trimming took off 5 bases at V and 1 base at J, with 12 bases between the two ends. There are 15 residues in the CDR3. CDR1 is LNHDA, CDR2 SQIVND, per germline (reference sequence).

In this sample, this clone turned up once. The CDR3 nucleotides are TGTGCCAGCAGTTTATATGGGGGGCAAGAGACCCAGTACTTC. Encoded protein: CASSLYGGQETQYF. This sequence joins TRBV28 and TRBJ2-5, with a tentative D call TRBD2 (6 bases). The CDR3 spans 14 residues. The germline gives CDR1 MDHEN, CDR2 SYDVKM. V gave up 1 base and J gave up 2 bases, with 8 bases separating them.

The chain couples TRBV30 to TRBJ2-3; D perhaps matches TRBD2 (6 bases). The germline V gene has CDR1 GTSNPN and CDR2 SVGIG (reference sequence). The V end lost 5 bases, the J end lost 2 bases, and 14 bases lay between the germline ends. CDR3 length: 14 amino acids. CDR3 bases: TGTGCCTGGGAGGGAACGGGAGTCACAGATACGCAGTATTTT. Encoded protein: CAWEGTGVTDTQYF.

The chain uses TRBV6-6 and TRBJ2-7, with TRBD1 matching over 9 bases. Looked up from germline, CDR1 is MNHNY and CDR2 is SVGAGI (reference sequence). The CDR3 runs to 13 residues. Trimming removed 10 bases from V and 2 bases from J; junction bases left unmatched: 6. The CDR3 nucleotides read TGTGCCACCACAGGGGGCGTCACCTACGAGCAGTACTTC. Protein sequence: CATTGGVTYEQYF.

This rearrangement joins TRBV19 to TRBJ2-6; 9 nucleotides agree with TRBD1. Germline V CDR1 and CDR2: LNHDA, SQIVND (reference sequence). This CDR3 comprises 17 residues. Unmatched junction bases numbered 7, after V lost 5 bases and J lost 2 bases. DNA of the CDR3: TGTGCCAGTAGTTTGATACAGGGGGCAACTGGGGCCAACGTCCTGACTTTC. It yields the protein CASSLIQGATGANVLTF.

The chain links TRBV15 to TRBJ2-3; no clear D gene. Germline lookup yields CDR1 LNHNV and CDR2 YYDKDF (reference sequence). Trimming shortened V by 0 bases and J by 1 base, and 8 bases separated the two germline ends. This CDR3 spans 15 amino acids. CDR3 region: CATSRDPQRTDTQYF. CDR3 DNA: TGTGCCACCAGCAGAGATCCACAGCGCACAGATACGCAGTATTTT.

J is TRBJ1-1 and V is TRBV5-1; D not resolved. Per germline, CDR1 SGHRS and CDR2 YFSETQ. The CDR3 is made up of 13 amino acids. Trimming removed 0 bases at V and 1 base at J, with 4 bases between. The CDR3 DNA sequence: TGCGCCAGCAGCTTGGACACGAACACTGAAGCTTTCTTT. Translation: CASSLDTNTEAFF.

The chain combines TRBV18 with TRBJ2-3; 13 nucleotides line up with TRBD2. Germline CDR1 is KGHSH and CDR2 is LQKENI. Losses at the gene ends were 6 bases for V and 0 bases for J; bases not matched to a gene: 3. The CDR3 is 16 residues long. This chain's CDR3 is CASSGTSGTSTDTQYF. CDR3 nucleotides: TGTGCCAGCTCCGGGACTAGCGGGACGAGCACAGATACGCAGTATTTT.

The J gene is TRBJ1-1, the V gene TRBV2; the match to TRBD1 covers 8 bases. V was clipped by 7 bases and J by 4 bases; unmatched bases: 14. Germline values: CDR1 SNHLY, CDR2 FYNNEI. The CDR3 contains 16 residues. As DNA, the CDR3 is TGTGCCAGCACCCGGCTGGACAGGGCTTGGATCACTGAAGCTTTCTTT. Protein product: CASTRLDRAWITEAFF.

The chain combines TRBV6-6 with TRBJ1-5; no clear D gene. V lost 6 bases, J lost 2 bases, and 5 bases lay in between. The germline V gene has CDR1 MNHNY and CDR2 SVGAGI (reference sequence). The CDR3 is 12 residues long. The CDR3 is CASRAGNQPQHF. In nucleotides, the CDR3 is TGTGCCAGCAGGGCCGGCAATCAGCCCCAGCATTTT.

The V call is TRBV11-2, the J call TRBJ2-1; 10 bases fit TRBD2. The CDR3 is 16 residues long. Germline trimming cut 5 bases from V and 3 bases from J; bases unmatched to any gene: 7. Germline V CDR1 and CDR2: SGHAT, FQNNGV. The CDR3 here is CASSPRTSGVYNEQFF. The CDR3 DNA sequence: TGTGCCAGCAGCCCGAGGACTAGCGGAGTCTACAATGAGCAGTTCTTC.

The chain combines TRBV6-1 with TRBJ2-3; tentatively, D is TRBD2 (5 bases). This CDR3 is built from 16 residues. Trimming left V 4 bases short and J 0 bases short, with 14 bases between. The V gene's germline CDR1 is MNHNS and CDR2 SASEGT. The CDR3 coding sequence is TGTGCCAGCAGTGTAGTTGGCGGGCGAAGCACAGATACGCAGTATTTT. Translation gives CASSVVGGRSTDTQYF.

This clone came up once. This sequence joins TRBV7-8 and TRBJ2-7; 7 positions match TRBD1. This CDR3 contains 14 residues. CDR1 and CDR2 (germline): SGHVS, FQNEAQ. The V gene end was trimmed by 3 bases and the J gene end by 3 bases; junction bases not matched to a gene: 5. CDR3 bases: TGTGCCAGCAGCTTGGCAGGGGGTAACTACGAGCAGTACTTC. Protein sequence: CASSLAGGNYEQYF.

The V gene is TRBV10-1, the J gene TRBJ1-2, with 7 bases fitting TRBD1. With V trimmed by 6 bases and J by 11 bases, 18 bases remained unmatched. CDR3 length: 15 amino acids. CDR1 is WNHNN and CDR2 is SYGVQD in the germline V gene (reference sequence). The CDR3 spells CASRGPRDRLWRYTF. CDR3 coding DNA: TGCGCCAGCAGGGGTCCTAGGGACAGACTATGGAGGTACACCTTC.

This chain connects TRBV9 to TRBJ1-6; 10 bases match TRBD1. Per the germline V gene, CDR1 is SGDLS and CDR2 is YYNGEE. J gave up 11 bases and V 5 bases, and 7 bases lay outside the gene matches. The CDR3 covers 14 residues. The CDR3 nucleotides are TGTGCCAGCAGAGAAGGGACAGGGGTCACACCCCTCCACTTT. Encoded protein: CASREGTGVTPLHF.

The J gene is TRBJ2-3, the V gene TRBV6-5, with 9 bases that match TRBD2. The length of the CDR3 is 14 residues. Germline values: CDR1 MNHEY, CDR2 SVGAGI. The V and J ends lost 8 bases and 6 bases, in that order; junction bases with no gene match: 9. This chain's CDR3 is CASAVSGRTDTQYF. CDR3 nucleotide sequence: TGTGCCAGCGCGGTCAGCGGGAGGACCGATACGCAGTATTTT.

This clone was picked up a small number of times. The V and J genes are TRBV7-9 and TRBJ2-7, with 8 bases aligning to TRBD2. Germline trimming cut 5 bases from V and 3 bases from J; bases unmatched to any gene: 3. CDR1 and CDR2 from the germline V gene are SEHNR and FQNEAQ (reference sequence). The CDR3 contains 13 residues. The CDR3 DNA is TGTGCCAGCAGCCCACGGGGGGGCTACGAGCAGTACTTC. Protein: CASSPRGGYEQYF.

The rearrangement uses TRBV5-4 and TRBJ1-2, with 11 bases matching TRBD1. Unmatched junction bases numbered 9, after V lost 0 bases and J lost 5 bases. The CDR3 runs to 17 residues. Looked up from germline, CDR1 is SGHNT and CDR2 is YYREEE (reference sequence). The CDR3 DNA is TGTGCCAGCAGCTTGGGCGTAATTGGGACAGGGGGTTATGGCTACACCTTC. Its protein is CASSLGVIGTGGYGYTF.

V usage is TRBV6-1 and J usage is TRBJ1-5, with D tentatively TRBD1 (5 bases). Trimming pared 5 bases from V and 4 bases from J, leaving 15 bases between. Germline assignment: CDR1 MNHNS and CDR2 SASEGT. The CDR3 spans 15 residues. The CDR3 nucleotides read TGTGCCAGCAGTCCGGAGGGACGGTTTAATCAGCCCCAGCATTTT. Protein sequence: CASSPEGRFNQPQHF.

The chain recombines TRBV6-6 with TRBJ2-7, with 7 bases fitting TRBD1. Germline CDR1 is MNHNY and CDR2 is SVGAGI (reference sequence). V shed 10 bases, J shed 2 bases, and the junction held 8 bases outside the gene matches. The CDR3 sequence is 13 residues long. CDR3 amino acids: CATTKQGAYEQYF. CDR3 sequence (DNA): TGTGCCACCACCAAGCAGGGGGCCTACGAGCAGTACTTC.

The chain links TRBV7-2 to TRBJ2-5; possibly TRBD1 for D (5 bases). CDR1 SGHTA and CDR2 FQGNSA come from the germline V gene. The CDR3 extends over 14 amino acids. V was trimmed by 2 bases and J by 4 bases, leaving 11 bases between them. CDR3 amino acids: CASSLQGGSETQYF. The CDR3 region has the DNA TGTGCCAGCAGCTTACAGGGTGGGTCAGAGACCCAGTACTTC.

In DNA form, the CDR3 reads TGTGCCAGCAGCTTCGCCGGCAGGGAGCCCCAGCATTTT. Translating it yields CASSFAGREPQHF. The genes are TRBV7-2 and TRBJ1-5, with D possibly matching TRBD1 (5 bases). V was pared by 3 bases and J by 8 bases, with 11 bases between. Germline V gives CDR1 SGHTA, CDR2 FQGNSA. This CDR3 contains 13 residues.